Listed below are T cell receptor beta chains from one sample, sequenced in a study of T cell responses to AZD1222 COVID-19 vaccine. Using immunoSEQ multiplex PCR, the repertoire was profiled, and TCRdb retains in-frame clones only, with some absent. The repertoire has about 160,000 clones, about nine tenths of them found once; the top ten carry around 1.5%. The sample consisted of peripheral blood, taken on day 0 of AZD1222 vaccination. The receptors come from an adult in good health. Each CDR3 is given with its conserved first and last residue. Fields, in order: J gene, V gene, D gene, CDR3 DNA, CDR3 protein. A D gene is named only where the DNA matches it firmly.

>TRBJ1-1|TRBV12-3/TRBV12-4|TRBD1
TGTGCCAGCAGTGGCGACAGGGTGAAAGCTTTCTTT
CASSGDRVKAFF
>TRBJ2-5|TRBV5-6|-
TGTGCCAGCAGCTTAGTAGACAGACAAGAGACCCAGTACTTC
CASSLVDRQETQYF
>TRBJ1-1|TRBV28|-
TGTGCCAGCAGTGAGAGCGGGGGGCGGAACACTGAAGCTTTCTTT
CASSESGGRNTEAFF
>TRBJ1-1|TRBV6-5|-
TGTGCCAGCATCCCTGAGGGGTGGCGAACTGAAGCTTTCTTT
CASIPEGWRTEAFF
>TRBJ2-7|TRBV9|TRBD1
TGTGCCAGCAGCGCAAGGGACAGGGCAACCTACGAGCAGTACTTC
CASSARDRATYEQYF
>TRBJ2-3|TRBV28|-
TGTGCCAGCAGTTTCTCTAGGGTCTCCGGCGCAGATACGCAGTATTTT
CASSFSRVSGADTQYF
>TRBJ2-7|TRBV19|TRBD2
TGTGCCAGTAGTGCCGGGGGGGACTACGAGCAGTACTTC
CASSAGGDYEQYF
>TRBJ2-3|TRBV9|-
TGTGCCAGCAGCGTAGGGTCCGGGGGCACAGATACGCAGTATTTT
CASSVGSGGTDTQYF
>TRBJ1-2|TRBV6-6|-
TGTGCCACTCACAGGGAACCCGTCTATGGCTACACCTTC
CATHREPVYGYTF
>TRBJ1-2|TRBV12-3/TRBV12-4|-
TGTGCCAGCGACCAGGGGTACGGCTATGGCTACACCTTC
CASDQGYGYGYTF